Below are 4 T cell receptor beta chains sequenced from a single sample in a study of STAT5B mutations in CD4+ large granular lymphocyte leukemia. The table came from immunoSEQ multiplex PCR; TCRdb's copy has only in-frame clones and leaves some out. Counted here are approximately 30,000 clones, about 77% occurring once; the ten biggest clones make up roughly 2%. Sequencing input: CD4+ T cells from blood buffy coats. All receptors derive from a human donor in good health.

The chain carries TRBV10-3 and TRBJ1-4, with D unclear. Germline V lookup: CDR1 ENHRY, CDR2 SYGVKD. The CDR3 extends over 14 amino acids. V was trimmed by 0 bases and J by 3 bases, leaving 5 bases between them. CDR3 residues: CAISESSPNEKLFF. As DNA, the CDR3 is TGTGCCATCAGTGAGTCGAGTCCTAATGAAAAACTGTTTTTT.

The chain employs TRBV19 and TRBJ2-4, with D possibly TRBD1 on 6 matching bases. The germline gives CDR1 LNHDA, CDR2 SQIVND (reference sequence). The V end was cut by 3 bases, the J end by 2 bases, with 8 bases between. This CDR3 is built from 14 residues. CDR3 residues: CASSIRDTKNIQYF. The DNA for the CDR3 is TGTGCCAGTAGTATTAGGGACACCAAAAACATTCAGTACTTC.

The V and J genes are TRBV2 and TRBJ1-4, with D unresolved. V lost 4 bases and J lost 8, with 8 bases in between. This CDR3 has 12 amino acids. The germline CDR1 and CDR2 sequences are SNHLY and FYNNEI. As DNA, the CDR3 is TGTGCCAGCAGTGGGGTGGAAGAAAAACTGTTTTTT. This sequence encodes CASSGVEEKLFF.

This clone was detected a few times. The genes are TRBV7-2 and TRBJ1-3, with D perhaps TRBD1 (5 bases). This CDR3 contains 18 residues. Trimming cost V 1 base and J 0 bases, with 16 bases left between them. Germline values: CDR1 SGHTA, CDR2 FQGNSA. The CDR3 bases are TGTGCCAGCAGCTTAGTGGGGACCGGGCATCTCTCTGGAAACACCATATATTTT. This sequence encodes CASSLVGTGHLSGNTIYF.